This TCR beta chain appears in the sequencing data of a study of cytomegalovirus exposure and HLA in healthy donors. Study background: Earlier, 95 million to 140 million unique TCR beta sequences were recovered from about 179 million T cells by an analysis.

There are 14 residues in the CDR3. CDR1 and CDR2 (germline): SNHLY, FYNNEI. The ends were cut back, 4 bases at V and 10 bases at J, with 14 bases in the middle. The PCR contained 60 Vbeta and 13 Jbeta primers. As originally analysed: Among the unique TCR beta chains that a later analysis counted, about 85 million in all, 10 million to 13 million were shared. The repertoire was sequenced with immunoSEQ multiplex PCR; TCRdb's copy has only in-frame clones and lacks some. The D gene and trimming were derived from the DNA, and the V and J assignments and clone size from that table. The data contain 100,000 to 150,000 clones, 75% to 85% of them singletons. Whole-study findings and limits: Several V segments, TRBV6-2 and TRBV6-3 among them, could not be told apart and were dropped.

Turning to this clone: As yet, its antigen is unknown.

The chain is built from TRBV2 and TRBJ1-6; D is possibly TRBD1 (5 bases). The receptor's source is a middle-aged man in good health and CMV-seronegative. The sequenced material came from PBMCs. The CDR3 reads CASSAEAGTSPLHF. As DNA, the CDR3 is TGTGCCAGCAGTGCTGAAGCGGGGACGTCACCCCTCCACTTT. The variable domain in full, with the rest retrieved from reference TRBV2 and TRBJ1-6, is EPEVTQTPSHQVTQMGQEVILRCVPISNHLYFYWYRQILGQKVEFLVSFYNNEISEKSEIFDDQFSVERPDGSNFTLKIRSTKLEDSAMYFCASSAEAGTSPLHFGNGTRLTVT.